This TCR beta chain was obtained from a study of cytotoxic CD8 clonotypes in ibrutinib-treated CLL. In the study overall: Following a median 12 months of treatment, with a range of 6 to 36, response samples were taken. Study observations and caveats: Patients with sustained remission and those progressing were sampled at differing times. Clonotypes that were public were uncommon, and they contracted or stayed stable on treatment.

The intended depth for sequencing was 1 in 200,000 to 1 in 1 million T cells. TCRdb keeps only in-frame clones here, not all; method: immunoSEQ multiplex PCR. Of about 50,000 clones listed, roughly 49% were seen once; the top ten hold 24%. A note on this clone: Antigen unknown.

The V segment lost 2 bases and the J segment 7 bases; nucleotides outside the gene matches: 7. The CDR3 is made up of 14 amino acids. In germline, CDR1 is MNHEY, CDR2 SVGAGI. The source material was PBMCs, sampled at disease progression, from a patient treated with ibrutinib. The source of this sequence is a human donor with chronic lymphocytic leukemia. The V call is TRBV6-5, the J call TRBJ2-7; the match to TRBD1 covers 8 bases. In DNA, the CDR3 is TGTGCCAGCAGTTACGGACAGGGAACCGGGGAGCAGTACTTC. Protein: CASSYGQGTGEQYF.